The sequence of this T cell receptor (beta chain) was determined in a study of blood T cell repertoires in COVID-19 (dated by TCRdb to 2019 to 2021). Turning to the overall study: Samples from collaborators originated in the United States, Italy and Spain and spanned both the acute and convalescent phases of COVID-19. The sample metadata nearly always contained a de-identified subject ID, COVID-19 status, age in years and sex. The material from the prospective study consisted of cDNA or gDNA derived from T cells, B-cell-depleted T cells, or PBMCs. The repertoires were made available in a free public database intended to serve as a resource for research on the immune response to SARS-CoV-2. Subjects who had been exposed to COVID-19, were actively infected with it, or had recovered from it provided the deeply sampled blood TCRbeta repertoires that made up the dataset. Where HLA class I and class II types were available, the types were taken from metadata supplied by the sample provider, not from assay-based typing. Samples came from the ongoing ImmuneRACE study (first 160 participants) plus 1,254 subjects from 6 global collaborators.

Participants in the prospective study were enrolled through a virtual design, were aged 18 to 89 years, and lived in about two dozen United States geographic areas. In the prospective study, participants were assigned to cohorts based on the clinical history participants reported in a screening survey and a study questionnaire. In the prospective study, mobile phlebotomists collected whole blood, serum and a nasopharyngeal or oropharyngeal swab from each participant. Prospective study participants could optionally give additional blood draws and questionnaires over an approximately 2-month period. Before DNA extraction, blood samples from the prospective study were shipped at room temperature or frozen. TCRbeta CDR3 regions were amplified from genomic DNA by means of the immunoSEQ Assay, a bias-controlled multiplex PCR. On the study's bioinformatics: Nucleated cell counts per sample were estimated from amplification of reference gene primers within the assay. To quantify the absolute abundance of each unique TCRbeta CDR3 rearrangement, sequence reads were collapsed and filtered. Productive Simpson clonality was computed per sample as the square root of Simpson's diversity index over productive rearrangements. The table comes from immuneACCESS by way of TCRdb, which keeps in-frame sequences with V and J called. Part of the clones is missing from these tables; in studies checked, under half for an unresolved V gene and the rest for unknown reasons. That table is the source of V, J and clone size, and D and trimming were worked out from the DNA. For this sample there are 200,000 to 300,000 clones; about 91% appear just once. About 2.3% of the sample belongs to the ten largest clones.

Results the study describes overall, beyond this receptor: The quantity of clinical and demographic metadata differed by source and by participant and was supplied without curation.

Details on this clone: Its antigen is still unknown. Per-base qualities were not stored, and no clone one base away is much larger.

The CDR3 measures 14 amino acids from cysteine to phenylalanine. Only CDR3 DNA is held: 42 bases, read in frame from base 1. Sequencing was performed on PBMCs or T cells enriched from blood (not recorded which). In this chain, TRBV21-1 is recombined with TRBJ1-5. TRBV21-1 is marked as a pseudogene. This TCR was sampled from a woman between 40 and 50 years old with acute COVID-19. The nucleotides read TGTGCCAGCAGCAAACGAGGTTCCAATCAGCCCCAGCATTTT. It is translated as CASSKRGSNQPQHF.